This passage covers 12 T cell receptor beta chains from one sample sequenced in a study of spatial heterogeneity in lung cancer. General study points: Expanded intratumoral alpha and beta TCR counts tracked tumor mutation counts.

TCRdb used MiXCR to reprocess the 5' RACE reads, holding one entry per CDR3 protein. The data hold fewer than 6,500 distinct CDR3 sequences, with approximately 9% observed a single time. The time point here: sample taken at primary tumor resection. Antigens for these TCRs are unknown. The starting material was lung tumor tissue, obtained at surgery. The source of these receptors is a female donor with early-stage non-small cell lung cancer.

This clonotype was seen repeatedly, ten times or more. The CDR3 region has the DNA TGTGCCAGCAGTTATGCGGGCCTCGCCAATGAGCAGTTCTTC. It yields the protein CASSYAGLANEQFF. V gene TRBV6-2 or TRBV6-3 combines with J gene TRBJ2-1; D is perhaps TRBD2 (5 bases). Germline CDR1 is MNHEY and CDR2 is SVGEGT. This CDR3 spans 14 amino acids. Trimming stripped 3 bases from V and 6 bases from J, with 12 bases between.

Within the sample, this clonotype is medium-sized. The rearrangement uses TRBV5-1 and TRBJ1-3; D possibly corresponds to TRBD1 (6 bases). There are 15 residues in the CDR3. Germline lookup yields CDR1 SGHRS and CDR2 YFSETQ. Trimming stripped 5 bases from V and 0 bases from J, with 12 bases between. The CDR3 is CASRQGPDSGNTIYF. As DNA, the CDR3 is TGCGCCAGCAGGCAGGGGCCGGACTCTGGAAACACCATATATTTT. Full variable domain (rest looked up from reference TRBV5-1 and TRBJ1-3): KAGVTQTPRYLIKTRGQQVTLSCSPISGHRSVSWYQQTPGQGLQFLFEYFSETQRNKGNFPGRFSGRQFSNSRSEMNVSTLELGDSALYLCASRQGPDSGNTIYFGEGSWLTVV.

This clonotype occurred many times. The chain carries TRBV5-4 and TRBJ2-5; TRBD2 is a possible D gene (5 bases). The V end was cut by 5 bases, the J end by 1 base, with 12 bases between. The CDR3 is made up of 14 amino acids. Per germline, CDR1 SGHNT and CDR2 YYREEE (reference sequence). This CDR3 reads CASSRGQAQETQYF. The CDR3 DNA follows: TGTGCCAGCAGTCGCGGGCAGGCCCAAGAGACCCAGTACTTC.

This clonotype was detected ten times or more. The chain is built from TRBV28 and TRBJ2-2, with D tentatively TRBD2 (6 bases). This CDR3 region has 13 residues. The V end lost 7 bases, the J end lost 1 base, and 7 bases lay between the germline ends. Looked up from germline, CDR1 is MDHEN and CDR2 is SYDVKM. The CDR3 loop reads CASNGGNTGELFF. Here the CDR3 DNA reads TGTGCCAGCAACGGGGGGAACACCGGGGAGCTGTTTTTT.

This clonotype rates as medium-sized. The chain joins TRBV29-1 to TRBJ1-5; 7 bases fit TRBD1. The CDR3 runs to 15 residues. J was trimmed by 3 bases and V by 4 bases; bases with no gene match: 9. Germline V gene sequence: CDR1 SQVTM, CDR2 ANQGSEA. The CDR3 loop reads CSVVIQGGNNQPQHF. In DNA, the CDR3 is TGCAGCGTTGTGATTCAGGGGGGAAACAATCAGCCCCAGCATTTT.

This clonotype was found many times. This chain joins TRBV6-9 and TRBJ2-2; D gene uncertain. V shed 5 bases and J shed 6 bases, with 10 bases lying between them. The CDR3 runs 13 residues. From germline, CDR1 is MNHGY and CDR2 SVAAGI. CDR3 DNA sequence: TGTGCCAGCAGTCCGGCCCGGCCCGGGGAGCTGTTTTTT. As protein: CASSPARPGELFF.

This clonotype has at least ten counts. V is TRBV5-1 and J is TRBJ2-1; 7 bases align to TRBD1. CDR1 is SGHRS and CDR2 is YFSETQ in the germline V gene. J was trimmed by 4 bases and V by 3 bases; bases with no gene match: 1. This CDR3 has 13 residues. CDR3 in DNA: TGCGCCAGCAGCTGGACAGGTTACAATGAGCAGTTCTTC. It translates to CASSWTGYNEQFF. The whole variable domain, remainder taken from reference TRBV5-1 and TRBJ2-1, is KAGVTQTPRYLIKTRGQQVTLSCSPISGHRSVSWYQQTPGQGLQFLFEYFSETQRNKGNFPGRFSGRQFSNSRSEMNVSTLELGDSALYLCASSWTGYNEQFFGPGTRLTVL.

This clonotype was counted a few times. J is TRBJ2-1 and V is TRBV12-3 or TRBV12-4, with 7 bases fitting TRBD2. J was trimmed by 6 bases and V by 9 bases; bases with no gene match: 20. The CDR3 has 17 residues. The CDR3 is CASRTQPPGLVTNEQFF. DNA of the CDR3: TGTGCCAGTAGAACTCAGCCGCCAGGACTAGTAACCAATGAGCAGTTCTTC.

This clonotype is medium-sized in the sample. The chain employs TRBV7-2 and TRBJ1-1; a weak D match, TRBD1 (5 bases). Germline lookup yields CDR1 SGHTA and CDR2 FQGNSA. Trimming removed 5 bases at V and 6 bases at J, with 13 bases between. The CDR3 contains 13 residues. In DNA, the CDR3 is TGTGCCAGCAGCCAGGACGGCAGGGCTGAAGCTTTCTTT. Residues: CASSQDGRAEAFF.

This clonotype showed up many times. The rearrangement joins TRBV7-2 to TRBJ2-1; TRBD2 matches 8 bases. The J segment lost 9 bases and the V segment lost 1 base, leaving 2 bases of the junction unmatched. Looked up from germline, CDR1 is SGHTA and CDR2 is FQGNSA. The CDR3 has 13 amino acids. Here the CDR3 reads CASSLGREGEQFF. CDR3 bases: TGTGCCAGCAGCTTAGGCCGGGAGGGTGAGCAGTTCTTC.

This clonotype is categorized as medium-sized. This chain connects TRBV4-1 to TRBJ1-6; D is perhaps TRBD1 (6 bases). This CDR3 is 17 amino acids long. CDR1 is MGHRA, CDR2 YSYEKL, per germline. The germline V and J ends were trimmed by 1 base and 6 bases, with 16 bases remaining between them. The CDR3 DNA sequence: TGCGCCAGCAGCCAAGTCACCGGGGGCGGGGGTAATTCACCCCTCCACTTT. Its protein product is CASSQVTGGGGNSPLHF.

This clonotype is medium-sized (0.01 to 0.1%) within its sample. The chain recombines TRBV20-1 with TRBJ1-6, with unresolved D. From germline, CDR1 is DFQATT and CDR2 SNEGSKA (reference sequence). Trimming left V 6 bases short and J 0 bases short, with 12 bases between. The CDR3 totals 15 residues. CDR3 protein: CSADSRDSYNSPLHF. In nucleotides, the CDR3 is TGCAGTGCGGATTCCCGCGACTCCTATAATTCACCCCTCCACTTT.